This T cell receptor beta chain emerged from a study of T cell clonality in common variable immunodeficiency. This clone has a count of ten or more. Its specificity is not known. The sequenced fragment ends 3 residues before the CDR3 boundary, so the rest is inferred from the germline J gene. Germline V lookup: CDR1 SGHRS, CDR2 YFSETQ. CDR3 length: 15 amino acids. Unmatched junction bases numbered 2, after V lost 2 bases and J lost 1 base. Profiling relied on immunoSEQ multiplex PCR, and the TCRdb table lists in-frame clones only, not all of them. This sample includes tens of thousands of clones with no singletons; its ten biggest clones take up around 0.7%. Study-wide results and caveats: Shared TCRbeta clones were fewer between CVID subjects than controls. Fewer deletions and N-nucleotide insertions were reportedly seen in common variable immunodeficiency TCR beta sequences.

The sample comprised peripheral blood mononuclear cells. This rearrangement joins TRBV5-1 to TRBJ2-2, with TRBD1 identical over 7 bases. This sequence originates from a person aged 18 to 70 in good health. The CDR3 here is CASSFRTGNTGELFF. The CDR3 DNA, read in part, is TGCGCCAGCAGCTTTCGGACAGGGAACACCGGGGAG.